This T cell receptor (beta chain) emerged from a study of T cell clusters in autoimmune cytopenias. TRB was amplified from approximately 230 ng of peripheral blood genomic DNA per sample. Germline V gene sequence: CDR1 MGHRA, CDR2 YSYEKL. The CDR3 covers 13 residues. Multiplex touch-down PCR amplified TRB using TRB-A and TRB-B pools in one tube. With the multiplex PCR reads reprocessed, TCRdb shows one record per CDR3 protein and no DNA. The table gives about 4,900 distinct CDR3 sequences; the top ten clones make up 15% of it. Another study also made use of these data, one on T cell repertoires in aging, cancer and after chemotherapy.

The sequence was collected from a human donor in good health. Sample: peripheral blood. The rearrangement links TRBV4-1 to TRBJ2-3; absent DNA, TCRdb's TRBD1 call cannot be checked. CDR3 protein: CASSQFWDSTQYF.